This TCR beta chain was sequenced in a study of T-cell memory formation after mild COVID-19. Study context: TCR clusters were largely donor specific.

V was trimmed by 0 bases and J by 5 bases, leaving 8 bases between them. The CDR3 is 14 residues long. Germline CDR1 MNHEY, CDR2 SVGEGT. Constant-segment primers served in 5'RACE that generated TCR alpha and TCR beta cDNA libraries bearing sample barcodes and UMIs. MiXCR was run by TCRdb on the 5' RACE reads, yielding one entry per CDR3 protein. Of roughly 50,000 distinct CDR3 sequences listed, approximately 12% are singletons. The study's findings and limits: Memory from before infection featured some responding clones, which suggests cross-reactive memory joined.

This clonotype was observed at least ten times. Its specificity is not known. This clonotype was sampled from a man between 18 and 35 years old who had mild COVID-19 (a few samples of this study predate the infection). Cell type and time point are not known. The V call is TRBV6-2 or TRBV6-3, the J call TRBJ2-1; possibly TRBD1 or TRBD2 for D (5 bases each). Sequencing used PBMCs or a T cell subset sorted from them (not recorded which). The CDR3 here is CASSYSGPNNEQFF. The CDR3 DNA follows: TGTGCCAGCAGTTACTCGGGACCCAACAATGAGCAGTTCTTC.